A selection of T cell receptor beta chains follows, all from one sample in a study of cytomegalovirus exposure and HLA in healthy donors. The data were produced by immunoSEQ multiplex PCR, yet TCRdb's version contains in-frame clones alone and is incomplete. Here the sample spans some 120,000 clones, approximately 80% being singletons. Sequencing was performed on PBMCs. The source of these receptors is a man aged 35-49 years in good health and CMV-seronegative. CDR3s include the opening cysteine and the closing phenylalanine or tryptophan. A D gene is named only where the DNA matches it firmly. Clone size is stated in some rows and not others, as once, few, many or a class when expanded.

CDR3aa: CASSSIAGGSHEQYF
CDR3nt: TGTGCCAGCAGTTCAATAGCGGGAGGTTCCCACGAGCAGTACTTC
abundance: NA
d_gene: TRBD2
v_gene: TRBV28
len: 15
j_gene: TRBJ2-7

CDR3aa: CASHHLGAEHQYF
CDR3nt: TGTGCCAGCCACCACCTGGGGGCTGAACACCAGTACTTC
abundance: NA
d_gene: NA
v_gene: TRBV28
len: 13
j_gene: TRBJ2-4

CDR3aa: CASRTSAGELFF
CDR3nt: TGTGCCAGCCGGACTAGCGCCGGGGAGCTGTTTTTT
abundance: NA
d_gene: TRBD2
v_gene: TRBV2
len: 12
j_gene: TRBJ2-2

CDR3aa: CASSLAVSYNEQFF
CDR3nt: TGTGCCAGCAGCTTAGCGGTTTCCTACAATGAGCAGTTCTTC
abundance: NA
d_gene: NA
v_gene: TRBV11-2
len: 14
j_gene: TRBJ2-1

CDR3aa: CASSSGQNQPQHF
CDR3nt: TGTGCCAGCTCCTCCGGACAGAATCAGCCCCAGCATTTT
abundance: few
d_gene: NA
v_gene: TRBV18
len: 13
j_gene: TRBJ1-5

CDR3aa: CASSQLTGIPKETQYF
CDR3nt: TGTGCCAGCAGCCAACTGACAGGGATTCCCAAAGAGACCCAGTACTTC
abundance: NA
d_gene: TRBD1
v_gene: TRBV14
len: 16
j_gene: TRBJ2-5

CDR3aa: CASSVRQGVRRQETQYF
CDR3nt: TGTGCCAGCAGCGTAAGACAGGGGGTAAGGAGGCAAGAGACCCAGTACTTC
abundance: NA
d_gene: TRBD1
v_gene: TRBV7-6
len: 17
j_gene: TRBJ2-5

CDR3aa: CASSLRQGDGKLFF
CDR3nt: TGTGCCAGCAGTTTACGACAGGGTGACGGAAAACTGTTTTTT
abundance: few
d_gene: TRBD1
v_gene: TRBV28
len: 14
j_gene: TRBJ1-4

CDR3aa: CASRRGSGEQYF
CDR3nt: TGTGCCAGCAGGCGGGGTTCGGGCGAGCAGTACTTC
abundance: NA
d_gene: NA
v_gene: TRBV2
len: 12
j_gene: TRBJ2-7

CDR3aa: CARSLAEQIHSNQPQHF
CDR3nt: TGTGCCAGAAGCTTGGCGGAGCAAATCCATAGCAATCAGCCCCAGCATTTT
abundance: NA
d_gene: NA
v_gene: TRBV5-3
len: 17
j_gene: TRBJ1-5

CDR3aa: CASSPLDSGTGSEQYF
CDR3nt: TGCGCCAGCAGCCCCTTAGATAGCGGGACGGGAAGCGAGCAGTACTTC
abundance: NA
d_gene: TRBD2
v_gene: TRBV5-1
len: 16
j_gene: TRBJ2-7

CDR3aa: CASSLVQGASYEQYF
CDR3nt: TGTGCCAGCAGTTTAGTTCAGGGGGCCTCCTACGAGCAGTACTTC
abundance: NA
d_gene: TRBD1
v_gene: TRBV28
len: 15
j_gene: TRBJ2-7

CDR3aa: CASSPQLAGAGRTQYF
CDR3nt: TGTGCCAGCTCGCCTCAACTAGCGGGAGCGGGGCGGACCCAGTACTTC
abundance: NA
d_gene: TRBD2
v_gene: TRBV18
len: 16
j_gene: TRBJ2-5

CDR3aa: CASSESDLRGTQYF
CDR3nt: TGTGCCAGCAGTGAGTCGGACCTAAGGGGGACCCAGTACTTC
abundance: NA
d_gene: NA
v_gene: TRBV6-1
len: 14
j_gene: TRBJ2-5

CDR3aa: CAISVSRDRETQYF
CDR3nt: TGTGCCATCAGTGTATCCCGGGACAGAGAGACCCAGTACTTC
abundance: NA
d_gene: TRBD1
v_gene: TRBV10-3
len: 14
j_gene: TRBJ2-5

CDR3aa: CASRGQGIWGNEQFF
CDR3nt: TGTGCCAGCAGAGGACAGGGAATATGGGGAAATGAGCAGTTCTTC
abundance: NA
d_gene: TRBD1
v_gene: TRBV5-6
len: 15
j_gene: TRBJ2-1

CDR3aa: CASSLGGQGANYGYTF
CDR3nt: TGTGCCAGCAGCTTAGGGGGACAGGGAGCGAACTATGGCTACACCTTC
abundance: NA
d_gene: TRBD1
v_gene: TRBV7-9
len: 16
j_gene: TRBJ1-2

CDR3aa: CASSLYSGQGKQTQYF
CDR3nt: TGTGCCAGCAGCTTGTATTCGGGACAGGGCAAACAGACCCAGTACTTC
abundance: NA
d_gene: TRBD1
v_gene: TRBV5-8
len: 16
j_gene: TRBJ2-5

CDR3aa: CASSPGTSGNTGELFF
CDR3nt: TGCGCCAGCAGCCCAGGGACTAGCGGGAACACCGGGGAGCTGTTTTTT
abundance: NA
d_gene: TRBD2
v_gene: TRBV5-1
len: 16
j_gene: TRBJ2-2

CDR3aa: CASETGGGEKMFF
CDR3nt: TGTGCCAGCGAAACAGGGGGTGGTGAAAAAATGTTTTTT
abundance: NA
d_gene: TRBD1
v_gene: TRBV6-1
len: 13
j_gene: TRBJ1-4

CDR3aa: CASSQVALASYNEQFF
CDR3nt: TGTGCCAGCAGCCAAGTGGCGCTAGCGTCCTACAATGAGCAGTTCTTC
abundance: NA
d_gene: NA
v_gene: TRBV4-2
len: 16
j_gene: TRBJ2-1

CDR3aa: CASSAHRGFNEQFF
CDR3nt: TGTGCCAGCAGCGCACACAGGGGTTTCAATGAGCAGTTCTTC
abundance: NA
d_gene: TRBD1
v_gene: TRBV25-1
len: 14
j_gene: TRBJ2-1

CDR3aa: CASRGLLGQYF
CDR3nt: TGTGCCAGCAGAGGACTCCTCGGGCAGTACTTC
abundance: NA
d_gene: NA
v_gene: TRBV2
len: 11
j_gene: TRBJ2-7

CDR3aa: CASSPDAGQETQYF
CDR3nt: TGTGCCAGCTCACCCGATGCGGGCCAAGAGACCCAGTACTTC
abundance: few
d_gene: NA
v_gene: TRBV18
len: 14
j_gene: TRBJ2-5

CDR3aa: CASTPEAGEQFF
CDR3nt: TGTGCCAGCACCCCGGAAGCGGGTGAGCAGTTCTTC
abundance: NA
d_gene: NA
v_gene: TRBV6-6
len: 12
j_gene: TRBJ2-1

CDR3aa: CASSTQQEVVGNTIYF
CDR3nt: TGTGCCAGCAGCACGCAACAGGAAGTAGTTGGGAACACCATATATTTT
abundance: NA
d_gene: NA
v_gene: TRBV7-2
len: 16
j_gene: TRBJ1-3

CDR3aa: CSVEAGDGTDTQYF
CDR3nt: TGCAGCGTTGAAGCGGGAGACGGCACAGATACGCAGTATTTT
abundance: NA
d_gene: NA
v_gene: TRBV29-1
len: 14
j_gene: TRBJ2-3

CDR3aa: CASSFVNYGYTF
CDR3nt: TGTGCCAGCAGCTTCGTGAACTATGGCTACACCTTC
abundance: NA
d_gene: NA
v_gene: TRBV14
len: 12
j_gene: TRBJ1-2

CDR3aa: CASSFRQGGADEKLFF
CDR3nt: TGCGCCAGCAGCTTCCGCCAAGGGGGGGCTGACGAAAAACTGTTTTTT
abundance: once
d_gene: NA
v_gene: TRBV5-1
len: 16
j_gene: TRBJ1-4

CDR3aa: CASSWSGTSSYEQYF
CDR3nt: TGTGCCAGCAGCTGGTCCGGGACTAGCTCCTACGAGCAGTACTTC
abundance: NA
d_gene: TRBD2
v_gene: TRBV7-2
len: 15
j_gene: TRBJ2-7

CDR3aa: CASETRAIRNEQFF
CDR3nt: TGCGCCAGCGAAACTAGAGCAATACGCAATGAGCAGTTCTTC
abundance: NA
d_gene: NA
v_gene: TRBV10-2
len: 14
j_gene: TRBJ2-1

CDR3aa: CASSLAQRLTGELFF
CDR3nt: TGTGCCAGCAGCTTAGCCCAGCGACTCACCGGGGAGCTGTTTTTT
abundance: once
d_gene: NA
v_gene: TRBV7-9
len: 15
j_gene: TRBJ2-2

CDR3aa: CSVESGINTGELFF
CDR3nt: TGCAGCGTCGAGAGCGGGATTAACACCGGGGAGCTGTTTTTT
abundance: NA
d_gene: TRBD2
v_gene: TRBV29-1
len: 14
j_gene: TRBJ2-2

CDR3aa: CASTYPGQGGYGYTF
CDR3nt: TGTGCCAGCACATACCCCGGACAGGGCGGCTATGGCTACACCTTC
abundance: NA
d_gene: TRBD1
v_gene: TRBV6-1
len: 15
j_gene: TRBJ1-2

CDR3aa: CASSLLEGAGAFF
CDR3nt: TGCGCCAGCAGCTTGCTAGAAGGGGCCGGAGCTTTCTTT
abundance: few
d_gene: NA
v_gene: TRBV5-1
len: 13
j_gene: TRBJ1-1

CDR3aa: CASSLGQGGYGYTF
CDR3nt: TGTGCCAGCAGTTTAGGACAGGGGGGCTATGGCTACACCTTC
abundance: NA
d_gene: TRBD1
v_gene: TRBV28
len: 14
j_gene: TRBJ1-2

CDR3aa: CASSLALLEGGYTF
CDR3nt: TGTGCCAGCAGCCTCGCACTACTGGAGGGGGGCTACACCTTC
abundance: NA
d_gene: NA
v_gene: TRBV7-9
len: 14
j_gene: TRBJ1-2

CDR3aa: CSAGTGGGYTF
CDR3nt: TGCAGTGCCGGGACAGGGGGTGGCTACACCTTC
abundance: NA
d_gene: TRBD1
v_gene: TRBV20-1
len: 11
j_gene: TRBJ1-2

CDR3aa: CASSPGGPQETQYF
CDR3nt: TGTGCCAGCAGCCCGGGGGGACCCCAAGAGACCCAGTACTTC
abundance: NA
d_gene: TRBD2
v_gene: TRBV28
len: 14
j_gene: TRBJ2-5

CDR3aa: CASSLRWQGETQYF
CDR3nt: TGTGCCAGCAGTTTACGTTGGCAGGGGGAGACCCAGTACTTC
abundance: NA
d_gene: NA
v_gene: TRBV27
len: 14
j_gene: TRBJ2-5

CDR3aa: CASSYSTDNYGYTF
CDR3nt: TGTGCCAGCAGTTACTCTACAGATAACTATGGCTACACCTTC
abundance: few
d_gene: NA
v_gene: TRBV6-5
len: 14
j_gene: TRBJ1-2

CDR3aa: CASSLDLGLANTDTQYF
CDR3nt: TGTGCCAGCAGCTTGGATCTCGGACTAGCGAACACAGATACGCAGTATTTT
abundance: NA
d_gene: TRBD2
v_gene: TRBV5-6
len: 17
j_gene: TRBJ2-3

CDR3aa: CASGLGPGLYNEQFF
CDR3nt: TGTGCTAGTGGTTTGGGACCGGGACTCTACAATGAGCAGTTCTTC
abundance: NA
d_gene: NA
v_gene: TRBV12-5
len: 15
j_gene: TRBJ2-1

CDR3aa: CAISESIRDRGSRTDTQYF
CDR3nt: TGTGCCATCAGTGAGTCGATTCGGGACAGGGGATCACGCACAGATACGCAGTATTTT
abundance: NA
d_gene: TRBD1
v_gene: TRBV10-3
len: 19
j_gene: TRBJ2-3

CDR3aa: CASSSQTGGGYGYTF
CDR3nt: TGTGCCAGCAGTTCCCAGACAGGGGGAGGCTATGGCTACACCTTC
abundance: NA
d_gene: TRBD1
v_gene: TRBV27
len: 15
j_gene: TRBJ1-2